What follows describes a single T cell receptor (beta chain). The source of the sample is a study of blood T cell repertoires in COVID-19. Study-level background: Samples came from the United States, Italy and Spain, spanning acute and convalescent COVID-19. T cells, B-cell-depleted T cells, or PBMCs supplied cDNA or gDNA.

Under the authors' procedure: Amplification from reference gene primers served as the basis for estimated nucleated cell counts. The data were produced by immunoSEQ multiplex PCR, yet TCRdb's version contains in-frame clones alone and is incomplete. Clonal size and the V and J genes are those of that table, whereas D and trimming came from the DNA. This table has roughly 120,000 clones, just over 70% appearing once. V lost 3 bases and J lost 4, with 6 bases in between. Germline CDR1 is SGHAT and CDR2 is FQNNGV. The CDR3 consists of 12 residues. The receptor was isolated from a human donor with acute or convalescent COVID-19. The donor label of this sample is uncertain. What was sequenced was peripheral blood. V gene TRBV11-2 combines with J gene TRBJ1-1; D unresolved. For the CDR3, the DNA is TGTGCCAGCAGCTTTAGTGGCACTGAAGCTTTCTTT. Its translation: CASSFSGTEAFF.